The T cell receptor (beta chain) under discussion was sequenced for a study of OX40 agonist ivuxolimab in advanced cancers. Regarding the research as a whole: Ivuxolimab, which targeted the costimulatory receptor OX40 (CD134), was an agonistic, fully human IgG2 monoclonal antibody. Intravenous ivuxolimab was administered to patients every 2 weeks at six dose levels: 0.01, 0.1, 0.3, 1.5, 3 and 10 mg/kg. Of the roughly 52 dose-escalation patients, hepatocellular carcinoma was present in approximately 20, melanoma in approximately 15, renal cell carcinoma in 9 and head and neck cancer in 9. The dose-escalation cohort was roughly 80% male with a mean age of about 60 years, ranging from about 23 to 85. Prior anti-PD-1, anti-PD-L1 or anti-CTLA-4 therapy was permitted, and checkpoint inhibitors had been received by about 44% of dose-escalation patients. Partial responses occurred in three dose-escalation patients, of whom one had hepatocellular carcinoma and two had cutaneous melanoma. Peripheral TCRbeta sequencing aimed to test whether ivuxolimab altered TCR sequence diversity and caused clonal T-cell expansion. The paper describes the monotherapy dose-escalation part (N of about 55 patients) of the phase I trial of ivuxolimab.

About this clone itself: Its antigen is currently not known. The input lacks base qualities; no much larger clone sits a single base away.

Study-wide findings and limitations: At doses from 0.1 to 3.0 mg/kg, clonal expansion was seen in both CD4+ and CD8+ blood T cells between baseline and week 6. The antigen specificity of the clonally expanded peripheral T cells was not determined. On average, CD8+ T cells showed more expanded clones than CD4+ T cells after ivuxolimab. In partial responders in the 0.1-3.0 mg/kg groups, normalized peripheral clonal expansion was found to be among the lowest, especially among CD8+ T cells. Low levels of normalized T-cell clonal expansion were also seen in some patients who did not respond.

Genomic DNA was extracted from sorted cells for sequencing of the TCRbeta CDR3 region. The immunoSEQ Assay was used to sequence the TCRbeta CDR3 regions. The clones in this table, taken by TCRdb from immuneACCESS, are in-frame only. Not every clone is retained; where verified, under half of the shortfall comes from an unresolved V gene, and the cause of the rest is unknown. This sample is represented by roughly 26,000 clones; about 90% of them were singletons. Roughly a fifth of the sample belongs to the ten largest clones. The trial excluded patients who had a history of autoimmune disease or who were on systemic immunosuppression. Peripheral blood for TCR sequencing was collected from all dose cohorts at baseline, on cycle 4 day 1, and on cycle 7 day 1. Samples came from an open-label, multicenter, first-in-human phase I dose-escalation trial of ivuxolimab. The trial enrolled adults with locally advanced or metastatic head and neck squamous cell, hepatocellular, melanoma or renal cell carcinoma. Before TCR sequencing, CD4+ T cells and CD8+ T cells were sorted from peripheral blood as separate populations.

The sequencing used CD4+ or CD8+ T cells sorted from blood, collected in a trial of the OX40 agonist ivuxolimab. The receptor comes from an adult with an advanced solid tumor such as melanoma, head and neck, liver or kidney cancer.

The nucleotide sequence reads TGTGCCAGCAGCGCCGGGATAGTAGACGAGCAGTACTTC. Translated, it gives CASSAGIVDEQYF. The chain is assembled from TRBV7-6 and TRBJ2-7; D gene: possibly TRBD2, on 5 matching bases. Trimming costs V 5 bases and J 5 bases, and their ends lie 13 bases apart. From cysteine to phenylalanine, the CDR3 is 13 amino acids long. Only the CDR3 region is kept as DNA, spanning 39 bases read in frame from base 1. CDR1 SGHVS and CDR2 FNYEAQ were looked up in the germline V gene.